Listed below are T cell receptor beta chains from one sample, sequenced in a study of PD-L1 blockade in urothelial cancer. The data were produced by immunoSEQ multiplex PCR, yet TCRdb's version contains in-frame clones alone and is incomplete. This sample has 70,000 to 80,000 clones; around four fifths occur once, and the top ten carry about 6.2%. This specimen consisted of PBMCs, obtained around atezolizumab (anti-PD-L1) treatment. Receptors originate from a man aged 35 to 55 with urothelial cancer. CDR3s include the opening cysteine and the closing phenylalanine or tryptophan. Each record gives: J gene, CDR3 length, clone size, D gene, V gene, CDR3 DNA, CDR3 protein. A D gene is named only where the DNA matches it firmly. Size is omitted from some rows. Given values are once, few, many or a class for expanded clones.

TRBJ1-4,12,once,.,TRBV19,TGTGCCAGTAGTATACGACAGGAAAAACTGTTTTTT,CASSIRQEKLFF
TRBJ1-2,13,few,TRBD1,TRBV19,TGTGCCAGTAGTGTACAGGGGGCGCGTGGCTACACCTTC,CASSVQGARGYTF
TRBJ2-1,13,.,.,TRBV6-5,TGTGCCAGCAGTTATTCCCAGATCAATGAGCAGTTCTTC,CASSYSQINEQFF
TRBJ1-3,22,few,.,TRBV4-3,TGCGCCAGCAGCCAATGGCTGCTGAAAACAGGACCTTCACAATACTCTGGAAACACCATATATTTT,CASSQWLLKTGPSQYSGNTIYF
TRBJ2-5,12,.,.,TRBV19,TGTGCCAGTTTAGGGGTCGGCGAGACCCAGTACTTC,CASLGVGETQYF
TRBJ2-2,13,.,.,TRBV19,TGTGCCAGTAGGATCCAGGGGCCCGGGGAGCTGTTTTTT,CASRIQGPGELFF
TRBJ1-2,15,.,TRBD1,TRBV11-2,TGTGCCAGCAGCCTGGGGACAGGGGGAGGCTATGGCTACACCTTC,CASSLGTGGGYGYTF
TRBJ1-2,17,.,TRBD1,TRBV27,TGTGCCAGCAGTTTATCGAAGGGACAGGGCATAATATTAGGCTACACCTTC,CASSLSKGQGIILGYTF
TRBJ1-1,14,.,.,TRBV4-1,TGCGCCAGCCGGAACAGGGCCATCAACACTGAAGCTTTCTTT,CASRNRAINTEAFF
TRBJ2-6,18,.,TRBD1,TRBV4-2,TGTGCCAGCAGCCCCCGGGAGGGACAGGGGGGTGGGGCCAACGTCCTGACTTTC,CASSPREGQGGGANVLTF
TRBJ1-1,14,few,TRBD1,TRBV7-3,TGTGCCAGCAGCCGGGGACAGATGAACACTGAAGCTTTCTTT,CASSRGQMNTEAFF
TRBJ2-5,15,once,TRBD2,TRBV9,TGTGCCAGCAGCGTAGGGCTAGCGGGAGGAGAGACCCAGTACTTC,CASSVGLAGGETQYF
TRBJ2-4,15,.,TRBD1,TRBV30,TGTGCCTGGAGTGCCTCAGGGGGCCTCAAAAACATTCAGTACTTC,CAWSASGGLKNIQYF
TRBJ1-1,15,.,.,TRBV30,TGTGCCTGGAGTGTACCAGGAAGCGGGAACACTGAAGCTTTCTTT,CAWSVPGSGNTEAFF
TRBJ1-5,14,few,.,TRBV6-6,TGTGCCAGCAGTTACTCGCAGGGGTATCAGCCCCAGCATTTT,CASSYSQGYQPQHF
TRBJ2-1,18,.,TRBD2,TRBV29-1,TGCAGCGTCAGCGGGACTAGCGTCCAAAGATTCTCCTACAATGAGCAGTTCTTC,CSVSGTSVQRFSYNEQFF
TRBJ1-2,13,.,TRBD1,TRBV28,TGTGCCAGCAGCTTTGGGACAGGTGATGGCTACACCTTC,CASSFGTGDGYTF
TRBJ2-7,15,.,.,TRBV7-9,TGTGCCAGCAGCCGACAGGGACTGTTATCCTACGAGCAGTACTTC,CASSRQGLLSYEQYF
TRBJ2-7,15,.,.,TRBV7-9,TGTGCCAGCAGCCCCCACCGGGACTGGGGGTCCGAGCAGTACTTC,CASSPHRDWGSEQYF
TRBJ2-7,14,few,TRBD1,TRBV5-4,TGTGCCAGCAGCTTCGGGACAGGGGCGGACGAGCAGTACTTC,CASSFGTGADEQYF
TRBJ1-2,15,once,.,TRBV7-6,TGTGCCAGCAGCTTAACCCCGGAGGGAATGGGCGGCTACACCTTC,CASSLTPEGMGGYTF
TRBJ2-7,16,.,TRBD2,TRBV4-1,TGCGCCAGCAGCCAAGGGAGCCGGGAGCGGGAGAACGAGCAGTACTTC,CASSQGSRERENEQYF
TRBJ2-3,16,.,.,TRBV27,TGTGCCAGCAGACGATTCAGGGGAGGGCACTCAGATACGCAGTATTTT,CASRRFRGGHSDTQYF
TRBJ2-7,13,.,.,TRBV21-1,TGTGCCAGCAGCAAAGGGAAGCCCCGAGGGCAGTACTTC,CASSKGKPRGQYF
TRBJ2-2,14,.,.,TRBV18,TGTGCCAGCTCATCAGGCCCCAGCACCGGGGAGCTGTTTTTT,CASSSGPSTGELFF
TRBJ2-1,14,.,.,TRBV5-1,TGCGCCAGCAGCATGGACAGAGCCGACAATGAGCAGTTCTTC,CASSMDRADNEQFF
TRBJ1-1,13,.,TRBD1,TRBV10-2,TGCGCCAGCAGTTACACAGGGGACACTGAAGCTTTCTTT,CASSYTGDTEAFF
TRBJ2-1,18,.,TRBD1,TRBV5-1,TGCGCCAGCAGCTTGGCTACTTCCGGGACAGGGCTCTACAATGAGCAGTTCTTC,CASSLATSGTGLYNEQFF
TRBJ2-7,15,.,.,TRBV4-1,TGCGCCAGCAGCCACATTTTAACTCTCTCCTACGAGCAGTACTTC,CASSHILTLSYEQYF
TRBJ2-3,13,.,.,TRBV30,TGTGCCTGGAGGCGGCCTAGCACAGATACGCAGTATTTT,CAWRRPSTDTQYF
TRBJ2-2,15,.,.,TRBV5-4,TGTGCCAGCAGCTTGGCCGGGGCGAACACCGGGGAGCTGTTTTTT,CASSLAGANTGELFF